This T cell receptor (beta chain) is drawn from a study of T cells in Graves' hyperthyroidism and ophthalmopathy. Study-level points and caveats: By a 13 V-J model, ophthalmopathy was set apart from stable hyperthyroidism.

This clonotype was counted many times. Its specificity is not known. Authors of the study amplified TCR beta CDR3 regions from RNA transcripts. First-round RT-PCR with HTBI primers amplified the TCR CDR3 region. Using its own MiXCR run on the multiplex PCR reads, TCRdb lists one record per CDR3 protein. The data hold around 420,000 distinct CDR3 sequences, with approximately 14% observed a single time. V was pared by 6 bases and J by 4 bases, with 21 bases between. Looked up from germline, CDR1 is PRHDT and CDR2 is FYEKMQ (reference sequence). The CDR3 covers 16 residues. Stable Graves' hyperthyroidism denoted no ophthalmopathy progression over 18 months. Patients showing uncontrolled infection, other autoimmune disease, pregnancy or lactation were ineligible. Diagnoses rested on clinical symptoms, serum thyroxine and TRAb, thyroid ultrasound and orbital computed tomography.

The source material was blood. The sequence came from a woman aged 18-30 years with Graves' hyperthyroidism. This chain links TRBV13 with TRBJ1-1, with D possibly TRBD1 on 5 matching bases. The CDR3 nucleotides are TGTGCCAGCAGGAGGGGCGGGGGAGGACTAAGCACTGAAGCTTTCTTT. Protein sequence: CASRRGGGGLSTEAFF. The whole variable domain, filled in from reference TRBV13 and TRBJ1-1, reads AAGVIQSPRHLIKEKRETATLKCYPIPRHDTVYWYQQGPGQDPQFLISFYEKMQSDKGSIPDRFSAQQFSDYHSELNMSSLELGDSALYFCASRRGGGGLSTEAFFGQGTRLTVV.